This TCR beta chain was captured in a study of T cells in Graves' hyperthyroidism and ophthalmopathy. This CDR3 has 15 amino acids. In germline, CDR1 is SGHRS, CDR2 YFSETQ. Trimming took off 4 bases at V and 3 bases at J, with 17 bases between the two ends. This clonotype occurred many times. TCR beta CDR3 regions were amplified from RNA transcripts. During a first-round RT-PCR of the TCR CDR3, the HTBI primer set was used. MiXCR was run by TCRdb on the multiplex PCR reads, yielding one entry per CDR3 protein. The sample carries some 350,000 distinct CDR3 sequences, 15% recorded once. The clonotype originates from a woman aged 55-75 years with Graves' ophthalmopathy. Material: blood. This sequence joins TRBV5-1 and TRBJ2-7; D possibly corresponds to TRBD1 (5 bases). The CDR3 region is CASSDTTRQGYEQYF. The DNA of the CDR3 is TGCGCCAGCAGCGATACCACTCGGCAGGGCTACGAGCAGTACTTC.